This passage covers 20 T cell receptor beta chains from one sample sequenced in a study of CD8 T cells in ankylosing spondylitis. MiXCR, applied by TCRdb to the 5' RACE reads, yields one record per CDR3 protein. The table shows fewer than 250,000 distinct CDR3 sequences, with approximately 10% occurring only once. Source material: blood, either unsorted or a sorted T cell fraction (not recorded which). These receptors were obtained from a male donor with ankylosing spondylitis or in good health (not recorded which).

This clonotype was recorded only once. The chain joins TRBV19 to TRBJ1-1, with 7 positions matching TRBD1. There are 14 residues in the CDR3. Germline V CDR1 and CDR2: LNHDA, SQIVND (reference sequence). The junction had 9 bases not matched to a gene; V was cut back by 7 bases and J by 4 bases. The CDR3 nucleotides are TGTGCCAGTATCCAAAGGGGGCGCGTCACTGAAGCTTTCTTT. Protein: CASIQRGRVTEAFF.

The chain carries TRBV10-1 and TRBJ1-2, with D unclear. Trimming took 9 bases from V and 3 from J, leaving 14 bases between them. CDR3 length: 13 residues. Germline CDR1 WNHNN, CDR2 SYGVQD (reference sequence). CDR3 nucleotides: TGCGCCAGAAGTAAGAAGGCTGACTATGGCTACACCTTC. Its protein is CARSKKADYGYTF.

This clonotype turned up a few times. This chain connects TRBV7-2 to TRBJ2-7, with 7 bases fitting TRBD1. V gave up 5 bases and J gave up 6 bases; unmatched junction bases: 7. The CDR3 totals 13 residues. Per the germline V gene, CDR1 is SGHTA and CDR2 is FQGNSA. Here the CDR3 DNA reads TGTGCCAGCAGCCCCCGGGACAGAGCCGAGCAGTACTTC. Its translation is CASSPRDRAEQYF. The variable domain in full, completed from reference TRBV7-2 and TRBJ2-7, reads GAGVSQSPSNKVTEKGKDVELRCDPISGHTALYWYRQSLGQGLEFLIYFQGNSAPDKSGLPSDRFSAERTGGSVSTLTIQRTQQEDSAVYLCASSPRDRAEQYFGPGTRLTVT.

This clonotype was observed a few times. V gene TRBV30 combines with J gene TRBJ2-3; 10 bases are shared with TRBD2. This CDR3 contains 16 residues. V dropped 3 bases and J dropped 5; count of bases not matched to a gene: 11. The germline V gene has CDR1 GTSNPN and CDR2 SVGIG (reference sequence). The CDR3 is CAWSGSGGAKGDTQYF. The DNA for the CDR3 is TGTGCCTGGAGCGGAAGCGGGGGGGCCAAGGGAGATACGCAGTATTTT.

This clonotype appeared a few times. The V and J genes are TRBV29-1 and TRBJ2-7; 9 bases are a match to TRBD1. Germline V gene sequence: CDR1 SQVTM, CDR2 ANQGSEA. With 4 bases clipped from V and 2 bases from J, the junction kept 12 bases outside the gene matches. This CDR3 is built from 16 residues. CDR3 sequence: CSVGSLAGQGTYEQYF. CDR3 nucleotide sequence: TGCAGCGTTGGCAGCCTCGCGGGACAGGGTACCTACGAGCAGTACTTC.

The chain carries TRBV7-2 and TRBJ2-1, with TRBD2 matching 10 bases. CDR3 size: 14 residues. After removal of 6 bases from V and 2 bases from J, the junction contained 1 base not matched to a gene. In germline, CDR1 is SGHTA, CDR2 FQGNSA. The CDR3 nucleotides are TGTGCCAGCAGAAGCGGGGGGGCCTACAATGAGCAGTTCTTC. Translating it yields CASRSGGAYNEQFF.

This clonotype was observed many times. V gene TRBV5-1 combines with J gene TRBJ1-5; D call uncertain. Germline V gives CDR1 SGHRS, CDR2 YFSETQ. The CDR3 loop spans 15 amino acids. The V end lost 0 bases, the J end lost 2 bases, and 9 bases lay between the germline ends. CDR3 in amino acids: CASSLGGEGNQPQHF. The DNA of the CDR3 is TGCGCCAGCAGCTTGGGGGGAGAAGGCAATCAGCCCCAGCATTTT.

The rearrangement joins TRBV5-1 to TRBJ1-1; D is possibly TRBD1 (6 bases). The CDR3 contains 12 residues. CDR1 is SGHRS, CDR2 YFSETQ, per germline. The V end was cut by 5 bases, the J end by 6 bases, with 11 bases between. The CDR3 DNA reads TGCGCCAGCAGGTTGACAGGCGCTGAAGCTTTCTTT. Its translation is CASRLTGAEAFF.

The V call is TRBV11-3, the J call TRBJ2-1; TRBD2 agrees at 8 bases. Germline CDR1 SGHNT, CDR2 YENEEA. This CDR3 comprises 16 residues. J lost 7 bases, V lost 0 bases, and 8 bases had no gene match. The CDR3 nucleotides are TGTGCCAGCAGCTTAGATCTCGGGGCTAGCGGGAATGAGCAGTTCTTC. Translation gives CASSLDLGASGNEQFF.

Concerning this clonotype itself: At one of its ends the junction is not consistent with the germline gene, which may arise from a read error. V and J are TRBV7-9 and TRBJ2-7, with 10 positions matching TRBD2. The germline CDR1 and CDR2 sequences are SEHNR and FQNEAQ (reference sequence). CDR3 length: 12 amino acids. The CDR3 DNA follows: TGTGCCAGCAGCTCCCTAGCGGGAGAGCGGTACTTC. This codes for CASSSLAGERYF.

This clonotype was seen ten or more times. The V call is TRBV3-1, the J call TRBJ1-2; no clear D gene. The CDR3 extends over 16 amino acids. V lost 2 bases and J lost 8, with 21 bases in between. The germline V gene encodes CDR1 LGHDT and CDR2 YNNKEL (reference sequence). The CDR3 DNA reads as TGTGCCAGCAGCCAAACAATCCCAAGGAGACTGTGGGGCTACACCTTC. Residues: CASSQTIPRRLWGYTF. Filled out from reference TRBV3-1 and TRBJ1-2, the complete variable domain reads DTAVSQTPKYLVTQMGNDKSIKCEQNLGHDTMYWYKQDSKKFLKIMFSYNNKELIINETVPNRFSPKSPDKAHLNLHINSLELGDSAVYFCASSQTIPRRLWGYTFGSGTRLTVV.

This clonotype was counted many times. J is TRBJ2-1 and V is TRBV5-1, with a weak D call TRBD2 (6 bases). The V and J ends lost 5 bases and 0 bases respectively, with 15 bases between them. Germline V CDR1 and CDR2: SGHRS, YFSETQ. CDR3 size: 16 residues. CDR3 residues: CASRSGSGTSYNEQFF. For the CDR3, the DNA is TGCGCCAGCAGAAGTGGTAGCGGCACCTCCTACAATGAGCAGTTCTTC.

The sample holds many counts of this clonotype. The chain links TRBV20-1 to TRBJ1-3; TRBD1 might be the D (5 bases). The CDR3 is 16 amino acids. Germline values: CDR1 DFQATT, CDR2 SNEGSKA (reference sequence). Trimming took off 0 bases at V and 4 bases at J, with 16 bases between the two ends. The DNA for the CDR3 is TGCAGTGCTAGAGATACCAGGACACTCACCGGAAACACCATATATTTT. It specifies CSARDTRTLTGNTIYF.

J is TRBJ2-5 and V is TRBV7-9; possible D gene TRBD2, 6 bases. CDR1 is SEHNR and CDR2 is FQNEAQ in the germline V gene (reference sequence). The CDR3 sequence is 21 residues long. Trimming removed 2 bases from V and 3 bases from J, with 31 bases in between. In DNA form, the CDR3 reads TGTGCCAGCAGCTTAAGAAGGGCGGGTGTAAGCGGGCCCCAGGAAAAAGAGACCCAGTACTTC. Translated, it gives CASSLRRAGVSGPQEKETQYF.

This clonotype was counted ten times or more. This chain uses TRBV18 with TRBJ1-1; D call uncertain. Germline lookup yields CDR1 KGHSH and CDR2 LQKENI. The ends were cut back, 2 bases at V and 4 bases at J, with 14 bases in the middle. The CDR3 contains 15 residues. As DNA, the CDR3 is TGTGCCAGCTCACCATCTAGGGAGTTCTTCACTGAAGCTTTCTTT. It is translated as CASSPSREFFTEAFF. Full variable domain (rest looked up from reference TRBV18 and TRBJ1-1): NAGVMQNPRHLVRRRGQEARLRCSPMKGHSHVYWYRQLPEEGLKFMVYLQKENIIDESGMPKERFSAEFPKEGPSILRIQQVVRGDSAAYFCASSPSREFFTEAFFGQGTRLTVV.

This clonotype was counted at least ten times. V gene TRBV20-1 combines with J gene TRBJ2-4; D perhaps matches TRBD1 (6 bases). The CDR3 totals 13 residues. V lost 4 bases to trimming and J lost 8 bases, with 15 bases between them. Germline CDR1 reads DFQATT; CDR2 reads SNEGSKA (reference sequence). The CDR3 region is CSATTGLLDIQYF. The CDR3 nucleotides read TGCAGTGCTACCACAGGGCTCCTAGACATTCAGTACTTC.

This clonotype was picked up many times. The CDR3 reads CSASGLPAYNEQFF. CDR3 nucleotide sequence: TGCAGTGCTTCCGGGCTCCCGGCCTACAATGAGCAGTTCTTC. The chain recombines TRBV20-1 with TRBJ2-1; D uncertain. Germline assignment: CDR1 DFQATT and CDR2 SNEGSKA (reference sequence). Between the trimmed V and J ends, which lost 5 bases and 2 bases, there was a span of 13 bases. The CDR3 consists of 14 residues.

This clonotype was counted only a few times. The chain joins TRBV25-1 to TRBJ1-2, with a possible D match to TRBD1 (5 bases). This CDR3 contains 16 residues. V shed 3 bases and J shed 3 bases, with 17 bases lying between them. Looked up from germline, CDR1 is MGHDK and CDR2 is SYGVNS. CDR3 DNA sequence: TGTGCCAGCAGTGACAGACAGTACCCTTCTGACTATGGCTACACCTTC. The encoded protein is CASSDRQYPSDYGYTF.

This clonotype has a count of ten or more. The chain employs TRBV5-1 and TRBJ2-7; weak D call: TRBD2 (5 bases). Trimming removed 0 bases from V and 3 bases from J, with 13 bases in between. Germline V gene data show CDR1 as SGHRS and CDR2 as YFSETQ. There are 15 residues in the CDR3. Here the CDR3 DNA reads TGCGCCAGCAGCTTGGACGGGATATCGGGCTACGAGCAGTACTTC. It encodes CASSLDGISGYEQYF.

The genes are TRBV6-2 or TRBV6-3 and TRBJ2-7; D is ambiguous. The CDR3 is 16 amino acids. Germline CDR1 reads MNHEY; CDR2 reads SVGEGT. V gave up 5 bases and J gave up 4 bases, with 21 bases separating them. The CDR3 here is CASSRLETGTRYEQYF. CDR3 bases: TGTGCCAGCAGTCGACTCGAAACGGGCACCCGATACGAGCAGTACTTC.